The next 5 T cell receptor beta chains were all read from a single sample in a study of blood T cells in healthy people across ages (dated by TCRdb to between 2014 and 2017). The method behind the library was 5' RACE. Sequencing relied on an Illumina HiSeq 2500. The second PCR ran for about 6 to 11 cycles and used a J-beta primer mix along with a sample-barcoded 5' primer. Using fastp at Q25 and MiXCR, TCRdb reprocessed the public reads and kept productive beta chains. Each record represents a unique CDR3 protein, reported with the most common genes and DNA among its rows. The table for this sample lists 650,000 to 1,000,000 distinct CDR3 sequences; around 36% of them were counted only once. Of the sample, 13% falls within the top ten clones. The sequenced sample consisted of blood. The source is a man younger than 35 in good health.

The rearrangement joins TRBV18 to TRBJ2-2; D unresolved. This CDR3 is built from 15 residues. Germline V gene sequence: CDR1 KGHSH, CDR2 LQKENI. The germline V and J ends were trimmed by 3 bases and 2 bases, with 10 bases remaining between them. CDR3 nucleotides: TGTGCCAGCTCACCGACCCCGGATAACACCGGGGAGCTGTTTTTT. It encodes CASSPTPDNTGELFF.

Details on this clonotype: This may be a read error, as it is one base from a much larger clone. The rearrangement uses TRBV7-2 and TRBJ2-1; 7 positions match TRBD1. The CDR3 loop spans 16 amino acids. Germline CDR1 reads SGHTA; CDR2 reads FQGNSA. V shed 3 bases and J 13 bases; nucleotides not matched to a gene: 18. CDR3 nucleotide sequence: TGTGCCAGCAGCTTTAACAGGGGCAGACTACAAGAGACCCAGTTCTTC. It yields the protein CASSFNRGRLQETQFF.

This clonotype occurred a few times. The V gene is TRBV12-3 or TRBV12-4, the J gene TRBJ2-1; 7 bases are a match to TRBD1. The DNA end lines up better with TRBJ2-7; the J call may be wrong. The CDR3 spans 14 residues. CDR3 loop: CASSTPGQYNEQYF. CDR3 bases: TGTGCCAGCAGTACCCCGGGACAGTACAATGAGCAGTACTTC.

This clonotype appeared many times. V gene TRBV12-3 or TRBV12-4 combines with J gene TRBJ2-5; no clear D gene. The CDR3 is 13 amino acids. The V end was cut by 1 base, the J end by 3 bases, with 6 bases between. The CDR3 reads CASSLEVEETQYF. CDR3 nucleotides: TGTGCCAGCAGTTTAGAGGTGGAAGAGACCCAGTACTTC.

For this clonotype: This may stem from a read error, because a much larger clone lies one nucleotide away. The chain employs TRBV6-5 and TRBJ2-4; possible D gene TRBD2, 5 bases. This CDR3 is built from 14 residues. Germline CDR1 and CDR2: MNHEY and SVGAGI. Deletions cut 7 bases from V and 9 bases from J, with 19 bases between. CDR3 protein: CASKLSRRGTIQYF. DNA of the CDR3: TGTGCCAGCAAACTATCACGACGGGGAACCATTCAGTACTTC.